This is a list of T cell receptor beta chains from one sample in a study of T-cell reconstitution after alpha-beta-depleted transplantation in children. TCRdb redid the calling of the PCR reads with MiXCR, one entry per CDR3 protein. The sample comprises about 690,000 distinct CDR3 sequences, over 15% of which are singletons, and approximately 1.1% rests with the top ten. Here the sequenced sample was PBMCs from the stem cell graft donor, taken from the stem cell graft. Receptors originate from a human donor who donated a stem cell graft to a child with acute myeloid leukemia. Each CDR3 is given with its conserved first and last residue. A D gene is named only where the DNA matches it firmly. Size is stated for part of the rows, as once, few or many counts, or as a class when the clone is expanded.

CDR3 DNA	CDR3 protein	clone size	J gene	V gene	D gene
TGTGCCACCAGTGCCAGGGATAATGAAAAACTGTTTTTT	CATSARDNEKLFF	-	TRBJ1-4	TRBV24-1	-
TGCAGTACCGGGGGCCTCGATGAGCAGTTCTTC	CSTGGLDEQFF	many	TRBJ2-1	TRBV20-1	-
TGCAGCGTTGAAACCCAGATCCAAGAGACCCAGTACTTC	CSVETQIQETQYF	many	TRBJ2-5	TRBV29-1	-
TGTGCCAGCAGTTTCCTCCGACTAGCGGATGAGCAGTTCTTC	CASSFLRLADEQFF	few	TRBJ2-1	TRBV12-3/TRBV12-4	TRBD2
TGTGCCATCAGTGAGTCGATTCGACTAAATCAGCCCCAGCATTTT	CAISESIRLNQPQHF	-	TRBJ1-5	TRBV10-3	-
TGTGCCAGCAGCCTCGGGACAAAATACGAGCAGTACTTC	CASSLGTKYEQYF	-	TRBJ2-7	TRBV14	-
TGTGCCAGCAGCTTAATTGAAGAGACCCAGTACTTC	CASSLIEETQYF	many	TRBJ2-5	TRBV7-9	-
TGCAGTGCTAGTGAGGAATTAAATATGGAGACCCAGTACTTC	CSASEELNMETQYF	-	TRBJ2-5	TRBV20-1	-
TGTGCCAGCAGTGACGGGCGCTCCTACAATGAGCAGTTCTTC	CASSDGRSYNEQFF	many	TRBJ2-1	TRBV2	-
TGTGCCAGCAGTTCTAGGACAGCACTTTACGAGCAGTACTTC	CASSSRTALYEQYF	many	TRBJ2-7	TRBV6-2/TRBV6-3	-
TGTGCCAGCAGCTATTACAGCATGAACACTGAAGCTTTCTTT	CASSYYSMNTEAFF	many	TRBJ1-1	TRBV7-2	-
TGCAGCGTTGAGTCCGGCTGGGACACCGGGGAGCTGTTTTTT	CSVESGWDTGELFF	few	TRBJ2-2	TRBV29-1	-
TGTGCCAGCAGTTTAAGGGCGGGTGAAAAACTGTTTTTT	CASSLRAGEKLFF	many	TRBJ1-4	TRBV12-3/TRBV12-4	-
TGCGCCAGCAGCCAAGATCAGAGGCGGAGGGATGGCTACACCTTC	CASSQDQRRRDGYTF	many	TRBJ1-2	TRBV4-3	-
TGCGCCAGCAGTGAGCTGGCAGGATCTATCGAGACCCAGTACTTC	CASSELAGSIETQYF	-	TRBJ2-5	TRBV10-1	-
TGTGCCAGCAGCTGGGTCCGGCACCAAGAGACCCAGTACTTC	CASSWVRHQETQYF	many	TRBJ2-5	TRBV5-5	-
TGTGCCAGCAGTCCGAGACAGGGCTACACCGGGGAGCTGTTTTTT	CASSPRQGYTGELFF	-	TRBJ2-2	TRBV6-4	TRBD1
TGTGCCAGTAGTGAAGGACAGGGGGCCCGTGAGACCCAGTACTTC	CASSEGQGARETQYF	-	TRBJ2-5	TRBV19	TRBD1
TGTGCCGCCCGTTTCGACAGGGCCAGTGGCTACACCTTC	CAARFDRASGYTF	-	TRBJ1-2	TRBV6-1	TRBD1
TGCGCCAGCAGCTTGGATGCGGGGTTTAAAGGCTACACCTTC	CASSLDAGFKGYTF	-	TRBJ1-2	TRBV5-1	-
TGTGCCAGCGGGTTGTCTGGGGGGGCGGCAGATACGCAGTATTTT	CASGLSGGAADTQYF	few	TRBJ2-3	TRBV12-3/TRBV12-4	-
TGTGCCAGCAGCTTAGGGGTCAAAACCTACAATGAGCAGTTCTTC	CASSLGVKTYNEQFF	few	TRBJ2-1	TRBV11-2	-
TGCAGTGCTAGAGATGTTGGGGGGCCCTTCAATCAGCCCCAGCATTTT	CSARDVGGPFNQPQHF	many	TRBJ1-5	TRBV20-1	-
TGTGCCAGCAGTTTAACAGGGGAAGACACTGAAGCTTTCTTT	CASSLTGEDTEAFF	few	TRBJ1-1	TRBV12-3/TRBV12-4	TRBD1
TGCGCCAGCAGTGGCCCGAATCGGGGCAATGAGCAGTTCTTC	CASSGPNRGNEQFF	few	TRBJ2-1	TRBV4-1	-
TGCAGTGCTACGCGGCAGGGCGACTATGGCTACACCTTC	CSATRQGDYGYTF	-	TRBJ1-2	TRBV20-1	-
TGTGCCAGCAGCTTAGATTATGGGGGGCGAGCTTTCTTT	CASSLDYGGRAFF	-	TRBJ1-1	TRBV7-9	-
TGCGCCAGCAGCCCCGGAGGGTACCAAGAGACCCAGTACTTC	CASSPGGYQETQYF	many	TRBJ2-5	TRBV5-1	-
TGTGCCAGCAGTTCGGGACTAGCGGGGGCTTGGGATACGCAGTATTTT	CASSSGLAGAWDTQYF	many	TRBJ2-3	TRBV12-3/TRBV12-4	TRBD2
TGTGCCAGCAGTGATGGGACAGTTAACTATGGCTACACCTTC	CASSDGTVNYGYTF	many	TRBJ1-2	TRBV25-1	TRBD1
TGCAGTGCTAGAGCTGGGGCTGCGGACACTGAAGCTTTCTTT	CSARAGAADTEAFF	few	TRBJ1-1	TRBV20-1	-
TGCGCCAGCAGCTTGGGGGGCGAAGATACGCAGTATTTT	CASSLGGEDTQYF	many	TRBJ2-3	TRBV5-1	-
TGCAGTGCTCCATCTACCACCGGGAGAGGAGCTTTCTTT	CSAPSTTGRGAFF	many	TRBJ1-1	TRBV20-1	-
TGTGCCTGGAGTGTAGGGACAGCCGGTTTCTTT	CAWSVGTAGFF	-	TRBJ1-1	TRBV30	TRBD1
TGTGCCAGCAGCCTCAGGACTAGCGGGGGGGACACAGATACGCAGTATTTT	CASSLRTSGGDTDTQYF	-	TRBJ2-3	TRBV11-1	TRBD2
TGTGCCAGCAGCCAAGACGTAGCGGGGTACAATGAGCAGTTCTTC	CASSQDVAGYNEQFF	-	TRBJ2-1	TRBV4-2	TRBD2
TGTGCCAGCAGTTTTGGAGAGGATAATTCACCCCTCCACTTT	CASSFGEDNSPLHF	-	TRBJ1-6	TRBV28	-
TGCAGTGCTAGAGAGCAGTTTACAGGTGTGGTGTACCAAGAGACCCAGTACTTC	CSAREQFTGVVYQETQYF	many	TRBJ2-5	TRBV20-1	-
TGCGCCAGCAGCCGAAGGACCGACAGTAACGAAGAGACCCAGTACTTC	CASSRRTDSNEETQYF	many	TRBJ2-5	TRBV5-1	-
TGTGCCATCAGTGAGCCGTCGAGTGAGGTGTCCTACGAGCAGTACTTC	CAISEPSSEVSYEQYF	many	TRBJ2-7	TRBV10-3	-
TGTGCCAGCAGTTCGACTAGCGGGGGAGGAGTAGAGACCCAGTACTTC	CASSSTSGGGVETQYF	few	TRBJ2-5	TRBV12-3/TRBV12-4	TRBD2
TGTGCCAGCAGTCCCCAGGGATACAGGGACGAGCAGTACTTC	CASSPQGYRDEQYF	-	TRBJ2-7	TRBV28	-
TGTGCCAGCAAATGGGACTGGAGCTCCTACGAGCAGTACTTC	CASKWDWSSYEQYF	many	TRBJ2-7	TRBV27	-
TGCAGTGCTAGGGGGACAGGGAGAAGCACAGATACGCAGTATTTT	CSARGTGRSTDTQYF	few	TRBJ2-3	TRBV20-1	TRBD1
TGTGCCAGCAGCTCCCACGGACAGGGCACCGGGGAGCTGTTTTTT	CASSSHGQGTGELFF	few	TRBJ2-2	TRBV7-3	TRBD1
TGCAGTGCCGGCGGGACAGGGTACATTGGGTCCCATGGCTACACCTTC	CSAGGTGYIGSHGYTF	-	TRBJ1-2	TRBV20-1	TRBD1
TGTGCCGGCAGGGGATCGGATGAAAAACTGTTTTTT	CAGRGSDEKLFF	few	TRBJ1-4	TRBV7-9	-
TGTGCCAGCAGTTTACCGGGGGCGATAACCGGGGAGCTGTTTTTT	CASSLPGAITGELFF	few	TRBJ2-2	TRBV12-3/TRBV12-4	-
TGTGCCAGCAGCTTCGGGACCCTTGGCTACACCTTC	CASSFGTLGYTF	many	TRBJ1-2	TRBV5-5	-
TGTGCCAGCAGTGAATACCGGGGGTCGGGGGAGACCCAGTACTTC	CASSEYRGSGETQYF	-	TRBJ2-5	TRBV25-1	-
TGTGCCAGCAGCGAGCGGCAGGGAGGACTTAATCAGCCCCAGCATTTT	CASSERQGGLNQPQHF	-	TRBJ1-5	TRBV12-3/TRBV12-4	-